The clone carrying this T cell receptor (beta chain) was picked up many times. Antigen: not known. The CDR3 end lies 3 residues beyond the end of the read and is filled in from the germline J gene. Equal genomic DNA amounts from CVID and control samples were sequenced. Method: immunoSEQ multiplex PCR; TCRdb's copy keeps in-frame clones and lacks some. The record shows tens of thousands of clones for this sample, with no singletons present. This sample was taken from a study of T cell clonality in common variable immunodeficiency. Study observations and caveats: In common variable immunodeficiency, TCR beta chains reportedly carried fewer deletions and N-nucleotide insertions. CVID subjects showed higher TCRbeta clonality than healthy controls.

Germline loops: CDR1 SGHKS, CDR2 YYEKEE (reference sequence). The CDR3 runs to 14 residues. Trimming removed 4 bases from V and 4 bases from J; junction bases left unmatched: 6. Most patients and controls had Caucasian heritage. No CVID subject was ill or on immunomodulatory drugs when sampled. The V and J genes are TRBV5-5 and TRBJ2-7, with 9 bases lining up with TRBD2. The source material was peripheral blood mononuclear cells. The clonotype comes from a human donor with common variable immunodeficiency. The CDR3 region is CASSRAGGPYEQYF. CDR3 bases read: TGTGCCAGCAGCAGGGCGGGGGGGCCTTACGAG.